The entry below gives a single T cell receptor (beta chain) sequence along with its context. The sample is drawn from a study of technical replicates of blood from several donors. Produced via immunoSEQ multiplex PCR; TCRdb's table is partial and in-frame only. The sample holds 77,000 or so clones, 80% to 95% seen once. Sequenced sample: T cells isolated from PBMCs. The origin of this receptor is a human donor in good health.

The CDR3 sequence is CASSYPGTGEAFF. The CDR3 coding sequence is TGTGCCAGCAGTTATCCCGGGACAGGGGAAGCTTTCTTT. The gene calls are TRBV6-5 and TRBJ1-1, with 9 bases that match TRBD1. Germline V gene sequence: CDR1 MNHEY, CDR2 SVGAGI. CDR3 size: 13 residues. J was trimmed by 8 bases and V by 3 bases; bases with no gene match: 4.